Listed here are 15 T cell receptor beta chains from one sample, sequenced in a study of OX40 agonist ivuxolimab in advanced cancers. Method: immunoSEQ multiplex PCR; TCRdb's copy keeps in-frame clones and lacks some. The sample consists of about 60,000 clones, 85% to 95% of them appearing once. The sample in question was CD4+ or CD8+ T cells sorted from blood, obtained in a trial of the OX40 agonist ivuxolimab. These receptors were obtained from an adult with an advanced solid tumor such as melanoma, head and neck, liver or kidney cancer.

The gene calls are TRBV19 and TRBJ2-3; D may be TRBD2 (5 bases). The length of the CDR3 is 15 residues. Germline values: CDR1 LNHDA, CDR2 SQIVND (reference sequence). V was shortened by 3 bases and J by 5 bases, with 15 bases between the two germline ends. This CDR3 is CASSMGEWVQDTQYF. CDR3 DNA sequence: TGTGCCAGTAGTATGGGAGAGTGGGTCCAAGATACGCAGTATTTT.

The CDR3 sequence: CASSVERDRKFF. The CDR3 DNA sequence: TGTGCCAGCAGCGTAGAAAGAGACAGGAAGTTCTTC. The chain joins TRBV9 to TRBJ2-1, with D perhaps TRBD1 (6 bases). The CDR3 runs to 12 residues. V shed 0 bases and J shed 14 bases, with 12 bases lying between them. The germline CDR1 and CDR2 sequences are SGDLS and YYNGEE.

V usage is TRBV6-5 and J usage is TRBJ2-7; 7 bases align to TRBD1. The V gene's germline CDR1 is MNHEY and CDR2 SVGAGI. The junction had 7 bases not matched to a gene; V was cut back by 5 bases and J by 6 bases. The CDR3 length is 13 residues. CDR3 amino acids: CASSTGEIGEQYF. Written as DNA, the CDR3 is TGTGCCAGCAGTACAGGGGAAATCGGCGAGCAGTACTTC.

The CDR3 is CASSLGQSVGDEQYF. The CDR3 bases are TGTGCCAGCAGCCTAGGACAGTCAGTAGGTGACGAGCAGTACTTC. V gene TRBV28 combines with J gene TRBJ2-7, with a weak D call TRBD1 (6 bases). Germline V gene lookup returns CDR1 MDHEN and CDR2 SYDVKM. V was shortened by 6 bases and J by 5 bases, with 20 bases between the two germline ends. This CDR3 has 15 amino acids.

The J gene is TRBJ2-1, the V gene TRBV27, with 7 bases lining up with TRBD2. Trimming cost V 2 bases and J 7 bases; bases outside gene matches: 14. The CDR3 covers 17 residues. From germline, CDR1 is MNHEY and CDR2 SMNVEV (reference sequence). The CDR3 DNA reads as TGTGCCAGCAGTTTACTGGCGGGAGCCCGCTTGGGGAATGAGCAGTTCTTC. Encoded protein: CASSLLAGARLGNEQFF.

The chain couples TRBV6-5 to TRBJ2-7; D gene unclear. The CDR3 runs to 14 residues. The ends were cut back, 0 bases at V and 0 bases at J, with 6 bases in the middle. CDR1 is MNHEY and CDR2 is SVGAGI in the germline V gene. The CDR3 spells CASSYSEDSYEQYF. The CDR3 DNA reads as TGTGCCAGCAGTTACTCCGAGGACTCCTACGAGCAGTACTTC.

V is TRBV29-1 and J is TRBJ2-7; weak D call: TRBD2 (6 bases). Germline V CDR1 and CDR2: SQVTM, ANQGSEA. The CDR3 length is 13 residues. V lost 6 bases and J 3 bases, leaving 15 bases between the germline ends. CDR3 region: CSVGGGYSYEQYF. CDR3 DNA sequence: TGCAGCGTGGGTGGGGGGTATAGCTACGAGCAGTACTTC.

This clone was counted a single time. The DNA for the CDR3 is TGTGCCAGTAGTCTTCGACTGGGGTACAATGAGCAGTTCTTC. Translating it yields CASSLRLGYNEQFF. The chain joins TRBV19 to TRBJ2-1; D is unclear. Germline V lookup: CDR1 LNHDA, CDR2 SQIVND (reference sequence). Trimming left V 5 bases short and J 4 bases short, with 12 bases between. This CDR3 has 14 amino acids.

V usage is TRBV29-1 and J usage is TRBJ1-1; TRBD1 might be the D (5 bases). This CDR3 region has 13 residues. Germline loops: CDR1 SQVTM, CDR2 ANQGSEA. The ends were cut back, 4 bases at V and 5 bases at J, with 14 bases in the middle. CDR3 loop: CSVAGRGGTEAFF. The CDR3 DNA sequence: TGCAGCGTTGCGGGACGTGGGGGGACTGAAGCTTTCTTT.

The CDR3 DNA follows: TGTGCCAGCAGCCCCCAGGGACTAGCGGGAGACAATGAGCAGTTCTTC. Its protein product is CASSPQGLAGDNEQFF. The chain uses TRBV9 and TRBJ2-1, with 14 bases that match TRBD2. Germline-derived CDR1 and CDR2 are SGDLS and YYNGEE. J lost 5 bases, V lost 4 bases, and 5 bases had no gene match. The CDR3 totals 16 residues.

Here the CDR3 reads CASSLMVADTQYF. The CDR3 region has the DNA TGTGCCAGCAGTTTAATGGTGGCAGATACGCAGTATTTT. J is TRBJ2-3 and V is TRBV27; D unresolved. V was pared by 2 bases and J by 4 bases, with 7 bases between. The length of the CDR3 is 13 residues. Germline values: CDR1 MNHEY, CDR2 SMNVEV (reference sequence).

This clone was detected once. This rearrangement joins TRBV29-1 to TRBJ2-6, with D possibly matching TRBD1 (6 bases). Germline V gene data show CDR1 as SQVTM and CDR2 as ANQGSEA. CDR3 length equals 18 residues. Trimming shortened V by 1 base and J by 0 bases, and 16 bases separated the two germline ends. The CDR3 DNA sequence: TGCAGCGTTGAAGGGGATCCGACAGGAAACTCTGGGGCCAACGTCCTGACTTTC. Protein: CSVEGDPTGNSGANVLTF.

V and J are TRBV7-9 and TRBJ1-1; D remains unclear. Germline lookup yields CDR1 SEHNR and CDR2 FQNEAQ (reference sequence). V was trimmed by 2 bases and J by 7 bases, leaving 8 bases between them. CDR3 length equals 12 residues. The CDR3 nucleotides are TGTGCCAGCAGCTTAAGACCGGGTGAAGCTTTCTTT. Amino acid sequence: CASSLRPGEAFF.

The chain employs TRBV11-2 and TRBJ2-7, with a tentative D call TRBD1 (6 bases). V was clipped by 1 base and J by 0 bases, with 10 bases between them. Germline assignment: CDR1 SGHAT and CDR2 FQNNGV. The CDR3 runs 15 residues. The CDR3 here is CASSLVADSSYEQYF. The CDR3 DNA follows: TGTGCCAGCAGCTTAGTTGCGGACAGCTCCTACGAGCAGTACTTC.

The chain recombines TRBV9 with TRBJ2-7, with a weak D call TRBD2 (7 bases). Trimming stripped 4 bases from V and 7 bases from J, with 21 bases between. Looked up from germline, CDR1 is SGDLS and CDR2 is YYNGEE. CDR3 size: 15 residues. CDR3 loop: CASSLGGEFDREQYF. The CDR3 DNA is TGTGCCAGCAGCCTAGGGGGGGAGTTTGATCGGGAGCAGTACTTC.